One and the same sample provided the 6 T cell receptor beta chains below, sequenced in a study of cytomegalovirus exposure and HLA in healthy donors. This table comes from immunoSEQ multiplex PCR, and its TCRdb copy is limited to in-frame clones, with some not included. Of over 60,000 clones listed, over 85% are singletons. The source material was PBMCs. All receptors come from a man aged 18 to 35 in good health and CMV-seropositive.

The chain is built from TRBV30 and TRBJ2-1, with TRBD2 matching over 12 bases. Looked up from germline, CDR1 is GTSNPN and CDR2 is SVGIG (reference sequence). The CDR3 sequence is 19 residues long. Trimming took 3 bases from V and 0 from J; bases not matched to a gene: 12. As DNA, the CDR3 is TGTGCCTGGAGAGACGGACTAGCGGGATGGAAGAGCTCCTACAATGAGCAGTTCTTC. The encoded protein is CAWRDGLAGWKSSYNEQFF.

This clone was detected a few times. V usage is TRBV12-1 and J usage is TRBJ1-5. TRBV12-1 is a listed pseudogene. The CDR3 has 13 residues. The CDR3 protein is CASSIFEVKPQHF. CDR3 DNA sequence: TGTGCCAGCAGCATTTTCGAGGTGAAGCCCCAGCATTTT.

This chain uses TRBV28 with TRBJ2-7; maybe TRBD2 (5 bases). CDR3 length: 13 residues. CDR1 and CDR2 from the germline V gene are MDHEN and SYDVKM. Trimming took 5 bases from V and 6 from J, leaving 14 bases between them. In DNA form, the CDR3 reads TGTGCCAGCAGTCCGTCGGGATCCCTCGAGCAGTACTTC. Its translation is CASSPSGSLEQYF.

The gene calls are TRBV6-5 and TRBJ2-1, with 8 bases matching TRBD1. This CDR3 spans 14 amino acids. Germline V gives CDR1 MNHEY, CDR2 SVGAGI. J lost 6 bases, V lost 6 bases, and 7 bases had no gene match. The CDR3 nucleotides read TGTGCCAGCAGGATACGAGGACAGGGCAATGAGCAGTTCTTC. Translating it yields CASRIRGQGNEQFF.

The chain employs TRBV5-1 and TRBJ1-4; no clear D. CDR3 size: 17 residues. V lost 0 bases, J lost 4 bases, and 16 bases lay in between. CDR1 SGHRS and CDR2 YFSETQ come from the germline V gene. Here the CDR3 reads CASSLVLRGSYNEKLFF. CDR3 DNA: TGCGCCAGCAGCTTGGTCCTTCGAGGGTCTTATAATGAAAAACTGTTTTTT.

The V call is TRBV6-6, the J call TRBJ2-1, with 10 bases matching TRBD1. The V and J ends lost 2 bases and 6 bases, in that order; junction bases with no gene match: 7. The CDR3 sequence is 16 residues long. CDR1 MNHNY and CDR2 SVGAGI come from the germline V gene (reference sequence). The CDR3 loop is CASSYLEDRGSNEQFF. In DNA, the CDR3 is TGTGCCAGCAGTTACCTAGAGGACAGGGGGAGCAATGAGCAGTTCTTC.